A single sample is the source of the 13 T cell receptor beta chains below, sequenced in a study of CD8+CD57+ T cells in acquired aplastic anemia. The study profiled TCR beta VDJ and CDR3 using genomic DNA as template. TCRdb itself ran the reads through MiXCR, one entry per CDR3 protein. The data show 100,000 to 150,000 distinct CDR3 sequences, approximately 40% seen once. Patients sequenced had flow cytometry evidence of CD8+CD57+ cell expansion. Sequencing used sorted CD4+, CD8+, or CD8+CD57+ T cells (not recorded which) from PBMCs. The receptors were gathered from a human donor with aplastic anemia.

This clonotype was counted many times. J is TRBJ2-5 and V is TRBV3-1; D is uncertain. The CDR3 is 15 residues long. Germline lookup yields CDR1 LGHDT and CDR2 YNNKEL (reference sequence). V dropped 0 bases and J dropped 5 bases, with 13 bases sitting between them. In nucleotides, the CDR3 is TGTGCCAGCAGCCAAGATCCCCTGCGAAGGGAGACCCAGTACTTC. This sequence encodes CASSQDPLRRETQYF.

The chain recombines TRBV14 with TRBJ1-2; 9 nucleotides align to TRBD1. The CDR3 consists of 14 residues. The V segment lost 4 bases and the J segment 3 bases; nucleotides outside the gene matches: 3. Germline V CDR1 and CDR2: SGHDN, FVKESK. CDR3 loop: CASSRRQGDYGYTF. CDR3 DNA: TGTGCCAGCAGCCGTCGACAGGGGGACTATGGCTACACCTTC.

This clonotype was detected many times. J is TRBJ1-6 and V is TRBV20-1, with TRBD1 identical over 9 bases. In germline, CDR1 is DFQATT, CDR2 SNEGSKA (reference sequence). The CDR3 runs 15 residues. With 6 bases clipped from V and 4 bases from J, the junction kept 7 bases outside the gene matches. The CDR3 DNA reads TGCAGTGCGCCGACAGGGGGTAATTATAATTCACCCCTCCACTTT. Translation gives CSAPTGGNYNSPLHF.

This clonotype was recorded many times. The gene calls are TRBV18 and TRBJ1-2; D may be TRBD1 (6 bases). V lost 6 bases and J lost 2, with 13 bases in between. Germline V gene sequence: CDR1 KGHSH, CDR2 LQKENI. The CDR3 is 14 amino acids. CDR3 DNA sequence: TGTGCCAGCTCGCCAAGGACAGAGAACTATGGCTACACCTTC. This translates into CASSPRTENYGYTF.

This clonotype was observed many times. The chain has TRBV7-2 and TRBJ2-3; TRBD2 agrees at 8 bases. Trimming cost V 3 bases and J 2 bases; bases outside gene matches: 7. The CDR3 is made up of 16 amino acids. The germline V gene has CDR1 SGHTA and CDR2 FQGNSA. The CDR3 protein is CASSFLAGIITDTQYF. Written as DNA, the CDR3 is TGTGCCAGCAGCTTCTTAGCGGGGATAATCACAGATACGCAGTATTTT.

The CDR3 coding sequence is TGTGCCAGCAGCGGCGAACGACAGGCGACTAACTATGGCTACACCTTC. Encoded protein: CASSGERQATNYGYTF. The chain uses TRBV9 and TRBJ1-2; tentative D call: TRBD1 (6 bases). The CDR3 contains 16 residues. The germline V gene has CDR1 SGDLS and CDR2 YYNGEE. Trimming pared 3 bases from V and 0 bases from J, leaving 15 bases between.

Worth noting for this clonotype: A much more abundant neighbour one base away suggests this may be a read error. The chain is built from TRBV5-4 and TRBJ1-2, with 8 nucleotides matching TRBD1. Per the germline V gene, CDR1 is SGHNT and CDR2 is YYREEE (reference sequence). The CDR3 has 16 amino acids. In DNA, the CDR3 is TGTGCCGGCAGACCCGGTGGCAGGGGGCTCGACTATGGCTACACCTTC. Its protein is CAGRPGGRGLDYGYTF.

The chain uses TRBV19 and TRBJ1-2; 7 nucleotides align to TRBD1. The CDR3 covers 12 residues. V dropped 9 bases and J dropped 5; count of bases not matched to a gene: 6. Germline CDR1 and CDR2: LNHDA and SQIVND (reference sequence). This CDR3 is CASTDRYYGYTF. The CDR3 nucleotides are TGTGCCAGCACGGACAGGTATTATGGCTACACCTTC.

This clonotype was seen many times. This chain connects TRBV5-1 to TRBJ2-2; 7 positions match TRBD1. Germline V gene sequence: CDR1 SGHRS, CDR2 YFSETQ. The CDR3 loop spans 15 amino acids. Unmatched junction bases numbered 3, after V lost 4 bases and J lost 0 bases. CDR3 region: CASSKDRSNTGELFF. The CDR3 coding sequence is TGCGCCAGCAGCAAGGACAGGTCGAACACCGGGGAGCTGTTTTTT.

The V gene is TRBV7-6, the J gene TRBJ1-2, with D tentatively TRBD1 (5 bases). The germline V gene has CDR1 SGHVS and CDR2 FNYEAQ. The length of the CDR3 is 13 residues. Trimming removed 4 bases from V and 8 bases from J, with 14 bases in between. The CDR3: CASSSVGGEGYTF. For the CDR3, the DNA is TGTGCCAGCAGCTCCGTCGGGGGAGAGGGCTACACCTTC.

The chain couples TRBV6-1 to TRBJ2-5; 8 nucleotides agree with TRBD2. The CDR3 loop spans 14 amino acids. Germline-derived CDR1 and CDR2 are MNHNS and SASEGT. V lost 6 bases to trimming and J lost 2 bases; unmatched junction nucleotides: 5. CDR3 sequence: CASRRGGLQETQYF. CDR3 in DNA: TGTGCCAGCAGACGGGGGGGACTGCAAGAGACCCAGTACTTC.

This clonotype was counted many times. The chain uses TRBV6-2 or TRBV6-3 and TRBJ1-2, with 9 nucleotides matching TRBD1. This CDR3 spans 16 amino acids. V shed 6 bases, J shed 0 bases, and the junction held 8 bases outside the gene matches. The germline gives CDR1 MNHEY, CDR2 SVGEGT. This CDR3 reads CASRYRGRVANYGYTF. In DNA form, the CDR3 reads TGTGCCAGCAGGTACAGGGGGCGCGTCGCTAACTATGGCTACACCTTC.

This clonotype has a count of ten or more. This chain links TRBV7-8 with TRBJ2-3; 9 bases match TRBD1. V shed 5 bases and J 2 bases; nucleotides not matched to a gene: 8. Germline V gene data show CDR1 as SGHVS and CDR2 as FQNEAQ. The CDR3 runs to 16 residues. The CDR3 loop reads CASSPVGTGITDTQYF. CDR3 bases: TGTGCCAGCAGCCCAGTCGGGACAGGGATCACAGATACGCAGTATTTT.